This T cell receptor (beta chain) comes out of a study of CD8+CD57+ T cells in acquired aplastic anemia. Findings and caveats of the study: Almost 30 shared CD8+ CDR3s appeared highly expressed within patients' immunodominant clones. Significance was not reached for CD8+ Simpson's diversity between patients and controls.

As concerns this clonotype: The antigen is unknown.

V was shortened by 5 bases and J by 10 bases, with 15 bases between the two germline ends. The CDR3 sequence is 14 residues long. Germline V CDR1 and CDR2: SGHTA, FQGNSA. The study profiled TCR beta VDJ and CDR3 using genomic DNA as template. MiXCR was run by TCRdb on the reads, yielding one entry per CDR3 protein. The table records 200,000 or so distinct CDR3 sequences, under 70% of them present only once. The chain carries TRBV7-2 and TRBJ1-6, with D possibly being TRBD1 (5 bases). The sequencing sample was made of sorted CD4+, CD8+, or CD8+CD57+ T cells (not recorded which) from PBMCs. This clonotype was obtained from a human donor with severe aplastic anemia or a healthy control (not recorded which). DNA of the CDR3: TGTGCCAGCAGCCCCGGCCTCGGGGGGTCACCCCTCCACTTT. Protein: CASSPGLGGSPLHF.